Below, one T cell receptor beta chain is given with its context. No antigen is known for it. This sample was included in a study of T cells after yellow fever vaccination. Study summary: Preparation of the low-cell-number fractions used SMART-Seq v4 Ultra Low Input. Study conclusions and caveats: Clonotypes shared by both compartments, CD4 and CD8, made up a small share. Repertoires sorted by FACS could include abundant clonotypes that are contaminants from the bulk population.

5'RACE template switching generated TCR cDNA, adding a universal primer site and UMIs. TCRdb called the 5' RACE reads again in MiXCR, with one record for every CDR3 protein. The sample lists under 200,000 distinct CDR3 sequences, approximately 6.7% occurring once. V was clipped by 4 bases and J by 9 bases; unmatched bases: 16. The germline CDR1 and CDR2 sequences are MGHRA and YSYEKL. This CDR3 is built from 17 residues. Sample: CD4+ T cells sorted from PBMCs, taken 4 to 5 days after the first yellow fever vaccination. The chain couples TRBV4-1 to TRBJ2-1; TRBD2 matches 9 bases. The TCR comes from a man aged 18 to 30 who received the YFV17D yellow fever vaccine. This CDR3 reads CASSRDPAGGGAGEQFF. In nucleotides, the CDR3 is TGCGCCAGCAGCCGAGACCCGGCGGGCGGGGGGGCCGGTGAGCAGTTCTTC.